Listed below are T cell receptor beta chains from one sample, sequenced in a study of graft-versus-host responses after intestinal transplantation. Profiling relied on immunoSEQ multiplex PCR, and the TCRdb table lists in-frame clones only, not all of them. Here the sample spans about 19,000 clones, approximately 80% being singletons. The source material was PBMCs, sampled 14 days after transplant. These receptors were taken from a human patient who received an intestinal transplant, so some T cells may come from the graft donor. Both conserved end residues are part of each CDR3. The order of the fields is V gene, J gene, CDR3 protein.

>TRBV4-2|TRBJ2-7
CASTSGGTYEQYF
>TRBV5-1|TRBJ1-6
CASSKELRSPLHF
>TRBV9|TRBJ2-3
CASSALDGQAADTQYF
>TRBV6-1|TRBJ1-4
CASSEGPPGRGRLELFF
>TRBV11-2|TRBJ2-5
CASSARAVGQETQYF
>TRBV28|TRBJ2-7
CASRIGTGTYEQYF
>TRBV23-1|TRBJ2-5
CASRYGQEYQETQYF
>TRBV11-1|TRBJ1-1
CASSLSPNTEAFF
>TRBV6-6|TRBJ1-1
CASSYSGGAPEAFF
>TRBV5-1|TRBJ2-1
CASSIDYSRHYNEQFF
>TRBV9|TRBJ1-4
CASSPGHGNEKLFF
>TRBV7-9|TRBJ2-4
CASSLSGGSIQYF
>TRBV5-6|TRBJ1-4
CASSLDRDEATNEKLFF
>TRBV6-5|TRBJ1-2
CASRRGRNYGYTF
>TRBV4-2|TRBJ1-5
CASSQANNQPQHF
>TRBV28|TRBJ1-2
CASSLWTGEDYGYTF
>TRBV19|TRBJ1-1
CASEGWQENTEAFF
>TRBV13|TRBJ2-7
CASSVGLGDSSPYEQYF
>TRBV19|TRBJ2-1
CASSIDPGSSYNEQFF
>TRBV9|TRBJ2-5
CASSVSEDRGTQYF
>TRBV28|TRBJ1-2
CASSLGLNYGYTF
>TRBV4-3|TRBJ1-2
CASSHDERRRKTYGYTF
>TRBV7-9|TRBJ2-7
CASSPAGGPEQYF